This T cell receptor beta chain was sequenced during a study of shared clonotypes between healthy human individuals (dated by TCRdb to 2018 to 2020). A note on the overall study: Two women and a few men aged 18 to 49 years were included in the cohort. Each donor's leukapheresis produced roughly between about 0.85 and 10 billion PBMCs. For each donor, CD4 naive and CD4 memory were each given three plates, CD8 naive was given two plates, and CD8 memory was given one plate. The study deeply sequenced blood TCR repertoires of five healthy adults to estimate repertoire size and the extent of clonotype sharing between individuals. To increase sequencing depth and limit assay-specific biases, different laboratories used diverse techniques to prepare libraries and sequence TCR repertoires.

General study outcomes and caveats: Compared with non-shared clonotypes, the clonotypes found in all four sorted-subset donors had higher generation probabilities. Larger estimated clonotype richness was generally found for naive subsets than for memory subsets. Based on pairwise subsampling, the degree of clonotype sharing among donors was expected to be affected by sequencing depth. Across a few donors, around 5% of naive CD4, approximately 3.5% of naive CD8, around 2.5% of memory CD4, and about 0.44% of memory CD8 clonotypes were shared. The small number of donors limited the genetic and exposure-history diversity represented. Sampling was limited to blood, and TCR repertoires in tissue likely differ from TCR repertoires in blood. Rarefaction of sorted-subset datasets indicated incomplete sequencing despite the large sequencing depth.

Points on this clone: This receptor's antigen is unknown. No per-base quality is available; no much larger clone lies one base away.

Including cysteine and phenylalanine, the CDR3 has 15 amino acids. Only the CDR3 portion is preserved as DNA: 45 bases, with reading frame beginning at the first base. For CDR1 and CDR2, the germline V gene lists SNHLY and FYNNEI. V drops 6 bases and J drops 0 bases, leaving 14 bases in between. Using the deep immunoSEQ assay, multiplex PCR amplified TCR CDR3 regions from genomic DNA. Extracted genomic DNA from each cell subset was spread evenly across all wells of several immunoSEQ 96-well plates, with each plate serving as a replicate. For sorted subsets, each replicate PCR was loaded with about 0.2 ug genomic DNA, equivalent to approximately 33,000 T cell genomes. Purified libraries were quantified with a Qubit 3.0 fluorometer, sized on a Bioanalyzer 2100, and re-quantified with the KAPA Library Quantification kit. Every immunoSEQ 96-well plate was sequenced on a dedicated single-read 150-cycle Illumina NextSeq 550 flow cell. As for how the authors treated the data: Because the immunoSEQ output included only junctional sequences and no quality scores, the filtering could not be the same as the filtering used for full-length reads. Sequences were annotated with PyIR, a Python wrapper for IgBLAST v1.9, using IMGT germline references to assign V/J genes and CDR3. Reads were removed for weak V/J assignments (E-value above 1e-6), missing CDR3, stop codons, out-of-frame junctions, or ambiguous translated residues. A V3J clonotype was defined by an identical inferred V gene, J gene, and CDR3 amino acid sequence. The percentage overlap between two repertoires was calculated by dividing the number of shared unique clonotypes by the size of the smaller repertoire. Richness of each repertoire was evaluated using RTK rarefaction, the Chao1 estimator, and Recon v2.1 estimates of unobserved clonotypes. OLGA was used to compute generation probabilities for all TCRbeta clonotypes that the gDNA method yielded from a handful of donors. This is the immuneACCESS table as TCRdb keeps it, with only in-frame sequences that have V and J called. A part of the clones is gone; compared with another copy, unresolved V genes explain less than half, and the rest is unexplained. The DNA was the basis for D and trimming; V, J and clone size are from that table. Here the sample has about 2.2 million clones; about 94% occur a single time. About 1.7% of the sample is taken by the ten largest.

CD8 naive samples consisted of CD45RO-negative cells that were positively selected for CCR7, yielding a CD45RA+CCR7+ population without TemRA cells. Healthy HIV-negative adults with no recently reported acute infections or vaccinations were included as donors. Every donor was a Caucasian adult residing in Nashville, Tennessee, USA. Blood was obtained by leukapheresis, after which PBMCs were separated by Ficoll-Histopaque density gradient centrifugation and cryopreserved in liquid nitrogen vapor phase. Purity and quantity of every magnetically sorted T cell population were checked by analytical flow cytometry. Each sorted fraction had its genomic DNA isolated and then quantified by UV absorbance on a Nanodrop 2000c.

The TCR was taken from a man aged 18-30 years in good health. Some clones in this sample may be carry-over from other donors' samples. Source material: naive CD8+ T cells from PBMCs. The cell subset or site label of this sample denotes: CD45RA+CCR7+. The sequence joins TRBV2 to TRBJ1-2; 6 matching bases give a weak D call of TRBD1. The encoded CDR3 is CASSLYRDANYGYTF. The DNA sequence follows: TGTGCCAGCAGCCTATACAGGGATGCTAACTATGGCTACACCTTC.